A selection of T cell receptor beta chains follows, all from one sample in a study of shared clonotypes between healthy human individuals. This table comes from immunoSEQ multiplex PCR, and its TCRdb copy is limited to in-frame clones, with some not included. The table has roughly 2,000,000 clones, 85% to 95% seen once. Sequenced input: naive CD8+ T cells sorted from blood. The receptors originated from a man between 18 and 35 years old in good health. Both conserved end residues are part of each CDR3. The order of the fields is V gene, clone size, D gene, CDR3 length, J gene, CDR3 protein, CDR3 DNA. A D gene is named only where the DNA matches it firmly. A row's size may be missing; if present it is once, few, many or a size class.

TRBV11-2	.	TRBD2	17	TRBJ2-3	CASSLEGRASAADTQYF	TGTGCCAGCAGCTTAGAAGGGAGGGCCAGTGCTGCAGATACGCAGTATTTT
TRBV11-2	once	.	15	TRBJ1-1	CASTHFLEGETEAFF	TGTGCCAGCACCCACTTCCTCGAGGGGGAGACTGAAGCTTTCTTT
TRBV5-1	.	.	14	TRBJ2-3	CASSFGGGTDTQYF	TGCGCCAGCAGCTTCGGGGGAGGAACAGATACGCAGTATTTT
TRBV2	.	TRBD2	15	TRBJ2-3	CASRAGTSGGDTQYF	TGTGCCAGCAGGGCCGGGACTAGCGGAGGAGATACGCAGTATTTT
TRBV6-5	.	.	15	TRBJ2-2	CASKIGHYGTGELFF	TGTGCCAGCAAAATAGGACATTACGGGACCGGGGAGCTGTTTTTT
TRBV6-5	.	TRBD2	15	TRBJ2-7	CASSYASGGSYEQYF	TGTGCCAGCAGTTATGCTAGCGGGGGTTCCTACGAGCAGTACTTC
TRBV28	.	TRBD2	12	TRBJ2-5	CASTPGGETQYF	TGTGCCAGCACCCCGGGGGGAGAGACCCAGTACTTC
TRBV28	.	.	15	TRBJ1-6	CASSHPGRDNSPLHF	TGTGCCAGCAGTCACCCGGGACGAGATAATTCACCCCTCCACTTT
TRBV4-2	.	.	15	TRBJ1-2	CASSQEGGGSYGYTF	TGTGCCAGCAGCCAAGAAGGTGGGGGGAGCTATGGCTACACCTTC
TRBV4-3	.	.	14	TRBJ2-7	CASSQDYTSYEQYF	TGCGCCAGCAGCCAAGACTACACATCCTACGAGCAGTACTTC
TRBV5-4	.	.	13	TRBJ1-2	CASSTGQIYGYTF	TGTGCCAGCAGCACTGGACAGATTTATGGCTACACCTTC
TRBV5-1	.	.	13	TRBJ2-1	CASSLGRGNEQFF	TGCGCCAGCAGCTTGGGGAGGGGCAATGAGCAGTTCTTC
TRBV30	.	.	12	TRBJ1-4	CAWSASNEKLFF	TGTGCCTGGAGCGCATCAAATGAAAAACTGTTTTTT
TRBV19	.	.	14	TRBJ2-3	CASSAGLEGDTQYF	TGTGCCAGTAGTGCGGGATTGGAAGGAGATACGCAGTATTTT
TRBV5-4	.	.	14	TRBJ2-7	CASTSWGTAYEQYF	TGTGCCAGCACCTCTTGGGGAACAGCCTACGAGCAGTACTTC
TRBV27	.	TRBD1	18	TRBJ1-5	CASSPSGTGWTSNQPQHF	TGTGCCAGCAGTCCCTCAGGGACAGGATGGACTAGCAATCAGCCCCAGCATTTT
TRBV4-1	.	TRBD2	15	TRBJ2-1	CASSPSIAGLDEQFF	TGCGCCAGCAGCCCCTCGATAGCGGGGTTGGATGAGCAGTTCTTC
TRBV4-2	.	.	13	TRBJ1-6	CASSLDRNSPLHF	TGTGCCAGCAGCCTTGACAGGAATTCACCCCTCCACTTT
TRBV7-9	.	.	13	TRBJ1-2	CASSSPSNYGYTF	TGTGCCAGCAGCTCCCCCAGTAACTATGGCTACACCTTC
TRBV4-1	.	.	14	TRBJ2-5	CASSQRSGQETQYF	TGCGCCAGCAGCCAACGGTCGGGTCAAGAGACCCAGTACTTC
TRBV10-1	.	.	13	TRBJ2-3	CASSDLPTDTQYF	TGCGCCAGCAGTGATCTTCCCACAGATACGCAGTATTTT
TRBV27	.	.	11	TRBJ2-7	CASTGGYEQYF	TGTGCCAGCACTGGGGGGTACGAGCAGTACTTC
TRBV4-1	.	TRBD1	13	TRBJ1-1	CASSPGQGTEAFF	TGCGCCAGCAGTCCAGGACAGGGAACTGAAGCTTTCTTT
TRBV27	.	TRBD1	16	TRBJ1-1	CASSRDRGIWVTEAFF	TGTGCCAGCAGTAGGGACAGGGGGATATGGGTTACTGAAGCTTTCTTT
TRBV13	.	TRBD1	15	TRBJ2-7	CASSNKGQVSYEQYF	TGTGCCAGCAGCAATAAGGGACAGGTCTCCTACGAGCAGTACTTC
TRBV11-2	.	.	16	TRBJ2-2	CASSDLPGGITGELFF	TGTGCCAGCAGCGACCTACCCGGGGGTATCACCGGGGAGCTGTTTTTT
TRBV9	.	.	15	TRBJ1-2	CASSVEGDLNYGYTF	TGTGCCAGCAGCGTAGAAGGGGACCTTAACTATGGCTACACCTTC
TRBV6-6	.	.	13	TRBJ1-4	CASSLGGQEKLFF	TGTGCCAGCAGTTTAGGAGGGCAGGAAAAACTGTTTTTT
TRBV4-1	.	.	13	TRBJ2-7	CASSQGVAGEQYF	TGCGCCAGCAGCCAAGGTGTGGCGGGCGAGCAGTACTTC
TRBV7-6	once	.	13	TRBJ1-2	CASSLHSSYGYTF	TGTGCCAGCAGCTTACACAGTTCATATGGCTACACCTTC
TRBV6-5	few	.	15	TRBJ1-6	CASSYLAEGNSPLHF	TGTGCCAGCAGTTACCTCGCAGAGGGTAATTCACCCCTCCACTTT
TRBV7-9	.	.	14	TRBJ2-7	CASSRLGETYEQYF	TGTGCCAGCAGCCGTCTGGGGGAGACCTACGAGCAGTACTTC
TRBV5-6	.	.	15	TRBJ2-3	CASSLGRTSTDTQYF	TGTGCCAGCAGCTTGGGGCGAACCAGCACAGATACGCAGTATTTT
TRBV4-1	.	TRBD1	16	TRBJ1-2	CASSVTGTGDAYGYTF	TGCGCCAGCAGCGTCACCGGGACAGGGGATGCCTATGGCTACACCTTC
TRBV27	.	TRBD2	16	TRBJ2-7	CASSPSSGGVSYEQYF	TGTGCCAGCAGTCCAAGTAGCGGGGGGGTATCCTACGAGCAGTACTTC
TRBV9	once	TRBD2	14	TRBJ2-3	CASSVEASGDTQYF	TGTGCCAGCAGCGTAGAGGCTAGCGGAGATACGCAGTATTTT
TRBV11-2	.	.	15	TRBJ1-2	CASSSGASERGGYTF	TGTGCCAGCAGCTCCGGGGCCAGTGAAAGGGGTGGCTACACCTTC
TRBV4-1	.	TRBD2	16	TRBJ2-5	CASSQVIAGGRETQYF	TGCGCCAGCAGCCAAGTGATTGCGGGGGGGCGGGAGACCCAGTACTTC
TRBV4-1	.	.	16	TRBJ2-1	CASSLEGKPAYNEQFF	TGCGCCAGCAGCCTGGAGGGCAAGCCTGCCTACAATGAGCAGTTCTTC
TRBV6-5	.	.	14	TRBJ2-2	CASSLGGAAGELFF	TGTGCCAGCAGTTTAGGGGGGGCGGCCGGGGAGCTGTTTTTT
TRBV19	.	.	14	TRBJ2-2	CASSSNRNAGELFF	TGTGCCAGTAGTAGCAACAGGAACGCCGGGGAGCTGTTTTTT
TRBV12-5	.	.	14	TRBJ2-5	CASAPNGPQETQYF	TGTGCTAGTGCCCCTAATGGGCCCCAAGAGACCCAGTACTTC
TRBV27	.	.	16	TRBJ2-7	CASSLSPGRGPYEQYF	TGTGCCAGCAGTTTATCGCCCGGCAGGGGCCCCTACGAGCAGTACTTC
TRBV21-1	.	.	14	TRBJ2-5	CASSKGERQETQYF	TGTGCCAGCAGCAAAGGTGAGAGACAAGAGACCCAGTACTTC
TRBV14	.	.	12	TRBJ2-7	CASSPQGYEQYF	TGTGCCAGCAGCCCGCAGGGGTACGAGCAGTACTTC
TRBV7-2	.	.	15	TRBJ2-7	CASSFHSGAAYEQYF	TGTGCCAGCAGCTTCCACTCGGGAGCGGCCTACGAGCAGTACTTC
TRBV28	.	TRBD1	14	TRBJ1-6	CASRKDRGVAPLHF	TGTGCCAGCAGGAAGGACAGGGGTGTGGCTCCCCTCCACTTT
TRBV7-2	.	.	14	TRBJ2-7	CASSLGGAGDEQYF	TGTGCCAGCAGCTTAGGGGGAGCGGGCGACGAGCAGTACTTC
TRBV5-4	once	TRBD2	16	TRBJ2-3	CASSLELAGGTDTQYF	TGTGCCAGCAGCTTGGAACTAGCGGGAGGCACAGATACGCAGTATTTT
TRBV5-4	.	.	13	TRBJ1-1	CASSLTLSTEAFF	TGTGCCAGCAGCTTGACGCTGAGCACTGAAGCTTTCTTT
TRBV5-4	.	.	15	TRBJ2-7	CASSLWGGEAYEQYF	TGTGCCAGCAGCTTGTGGGGCGGGGAGGCCTACGAGCAGTACTTC
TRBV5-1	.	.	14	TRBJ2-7	CASSTAGAAYEQYF	TGCGCCAGCAGCACTGCGGGTGCCGCCTACGAGCAGTACTTC
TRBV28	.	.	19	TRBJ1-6	CASSSTGIGYSNIPNYLHF	TGTGCCAGCAGTTCTACAGGGATAGGGTACAGTAATATTCCCAATTATCTCCACTTT